A single sample gave rise to the 23 T cell receptor beta chains below, sequenced in a study of blood T cells in healthy people across ages. Next came a second PCR, run for about 6 to 11 cycles, which used a sample-barcoded 5' primer along with a J-beta primer mix. TCRdb ran MiXCR on the 5' RACE reads and lists one entry per CDR3 protein. The table has almost 550,000 distinct CDR3 sequences, approximately 25% seen once. This sample was also put to use in a study of T cells of mothers and their children.

The sample was blood. These TCRs come from a boy younger than 18 in good health.

The CDR3 nucleotides are TGTGCCAGCAGCTTAACGGTCGGGGGTATCTATGAGCAGTTCTTC. This codes for CASSLTVGGIYEQFF. The V gene is TRBV7-9, the J gene TRBJ2-7, with D possibly matching TRBD2 (6 bases). The J call is uncertain, as TRBJ2-1 better fits the DNA end. CDR3 length: 15 residues. Germline V CDR1 and CDR2: SEHNR, FQNEAQ (reference sequence).

The chain combines TRBV24-1 with TRBJ2-5; no definite D call. Germline lookup yields CDR1 KGHDR and CDR2 SFDVKD. CDR3 length: 18 amino acids. V gave up 2 bases and J gave up 5 bases, with 23 bases separating them. The CDR3 reads CATSDSDDILLWRETQYF. The CDR3 bases are TGTGCCACCAGTGATTCAGACGACATTCTTCTATGGCGGGAGACCCAGTACTTC.

This chain links TRBV5-5 with TRBJ2-1, with TRBD2 identical over 13 bases. The CDR3 spans 15 residues. With 5 bases clipped from V and 8 bases from J, the junction kept 7 bases outside the gene matches. From germline, CDR1 is SGHKS and CDR2 YYEKEE (reference sequence). This CDR3 is CASRRTSGSTHEQFF. The CDR3 DNA follows: TGTGCCAGCAGACGGACTAGCGGGAGCACCCATGAGCAGTTCTTC.

This clonotype was seen a few times. The rearrangement joins TRBV7-8 to TRBJ1-4; TRBD1 might be the D (5 bases). Germline CDR1 is SGHVS and CDR2 is FQNEAQ. Trimming took off 5 bases at V and 6 bases at J, with 19 bases between the two ends. The CDR3 length is 16 residues. This chain's CDR3 is CASSPGRDGVHEKLFF. The CDR3 DNA is TGTGCCAGCAGCCCGGGTCGGGACGGGGTCCATGAAAAACTGTTTTTT. Combining the CDR3 with reference TRBV7-8 and TRBJ1-4 gives the whole variable domain GAGVSQSPRYKVAKRGQDVALRCDPISGHVSLFWYQQALGQGPEFLTYFQNEAQLDKSGLPSDRFFAERPEGSVSTLKIQRTQQEDSAVYLCASSPGRDGVHEKLFFGSGTQLSVL.

This chain links TRBV20-1 with TRBJ2-6, with D perhaps matching TRBD2 (6 bases). This CDR3 is built from 17 residues. CDR1 is DFQATT, CDR2 SNEGSKA, per germline (reference sequence). The V end lost 7 bases, the J end lost 1 base, and 20 bases lay between the germline ends. DNA of the CDR3: TGCAGTGGGGGATACAGGCCTCGGGGGTCTGGGGCCAACGTCCTGACTTTC. This encodes CSGGYRPRGSGANVLTF.

The chain employs TRBV12-3 or TRBV12-4 and TRBJ2-4; TRBD2 matches at 15 bases. Trimming at V came to 3 bases and at J to 13 bases, leaving 10 bases not matched to a gene. This CDR3 contains 16 residues. The CDR3 DNA is TGTGCCAGCAGTTTTGGACTAGCGGGAGGGGGACTTCGACAGTACTTC. Amino acids: CASSFGLAGGGLRQYF.

This clonotype has just a few counts. The CDR3 is CASSPGFGEYEQYF. In nucleotides, the CDR3 is TGTGCCAGCAGCCCGGGGTTTGGGGAATACGAGCAGTACTTC. This sequence joins TRBV7-2 and TRBJ2-7; tentatively, D is TRBD2 (5 bases). The CDR3 runs to 14 residues. Looked up from germline, CDR1 is SGHTA and CDR2 is FQGNSA. Deletions cut 5 bases from V and 4 bases from J, with 15 bases between.

The CDR3 nucleotides are TGTGCCAGCAGGGTGGGGGGGGTTGAAGAGACCCAGTACTTC. This sequence encodes CASRVGGVEETQYF. The rearrangement links TRBV28 to TRBJ2-5; 7 positions match TRBD2. CDR1 is MDHEN, CDR2 SYDVKM, per germline. V dropped 6 bases and J dropped 3; count of bases not matched to a gene: 7. The CDR3 spans 14 residues.

This chain links TRBV5-1 with TRBJ1-2, with unresolved D. The V end lost 1 base, the J end lost 2 bases, and 6 bases lay between the germline ends. The CDR3 totals 13 residues. Germline CDR1 reads SGHRS; CDR2 reads YFSETQ. The CDR3 nucleotides are TGCGCCAGCAGCTTGCTCGGGAACTATGGCTACACCTTC. Its translation is CASSLLGNYGYTF.

This clonotype was counted between two and nine times. J is TRBJ2-6 and V is TRBV12-3 or TRBV12-4; unclear D gene. This CDR3 has 17 residues. V lost 1 base and J 0 bases, leaving 10 bases between the germline ends. The CDR3 region is CASSLDKTDSGANVLTF. CDR3 bases: TGTGCCAGCAGTTTAGATAAAACCGACTCTGGGGCCAACGTCCTGACTTTC.

This clonotype was seen ten or more times. The chain uses TRBV20-1 and TRBJ2-5; TRBD1 matches 9 bases. V gave up 2 bases and J gave up 4 bases; unmatched junction bases: 11. This CDR3 is 16 amino acids long. Germline CDR1 and CDR2: DFQATT and SNEGSKA (reference sequence). This CDR3 is CSARSHTGGARETQYF. CDR3 coding DNA: TGCAGTGCTAGATCCCACACAGGGGGCGCGCGAGAGACCCAGTACTTC.

This clonotype has a handful of counts. The rearrangement uses TRBV9 and TRBJ2-1, with D maybe TRBD1 (6 bases). CDR3 size: 16 residues. Germline CDR1 reads SGDLS; CDR2 reads YYNGEE. Trimming stripped 0 bases from V and 7 bases from J, with 17 bases between. This CDR3 is CASSVGGLQRGNEQFF. The CDR3 DNA sequence: TGTGCCAGCAGCGTAGGGGGCCTCCAGAGGGGGAATGAGCAGTTCTTC.

This clonotype was counted a few times. The V and J genes are TRBV3-1 and TRBJ1-2; 7 nucleotides agree with TRBD1. The CDR3 is made up of 17 amino acids. Germline values: CDR1 LGHDT, CDR2 YNNKEL (reference sequence). Trimming removed 4 bases from V and 4 bases from J; junction bases left unmatched: 15. CDR3 protein: CASSRGPNRGHSYGYTF. DNA of the CDR3: TGTGCCAGCAGCCGAGGCCCAAACAGGGGTCATAGCTATGGCTACACCTTC.

Here the CDR3 reads CSVEDPGGTQETQYF. As DNA, the CDR3 is TGCAGCGTTGAAGATCCCGGCGGGACCCAAGAGACCCAGTACTTC. The V call is TRBV29-1, the J call TRBJ2-5; D possibly corresponds to TRBD2 (6 bases). This CDR3 is 15 amino acids long. Looked up from germline, CDR1 is SQVTM and CDR2 is ANQGSEA. The germline V and J ends were trimmed by 0 bases and 1 base, with 12 bases remaining between them.

This clonotype came up a few times. V is TRBV7-2 and J is TRBJ1-5, with D perhaps TRBD1 (5 bases). Trimming shortened V by 6 bases and J by 16 bases, and 19 bases separated the two germline ends. Looked up from germline, CDR1 is SGHTA and CDR2 is FQGNSA. This CDR3 contains 12 residues. CDR3 nucleotides: TGTGCCAGCAGTTACACCCCGGGGCCTATACATTTT. This codes for CASSYTPGPIHF.

The V gene is TRBV4-1, the J gene TRBJ1-5; D gene uncertain. In germline, CDR1 is MGHRA, CDR2 YSYEKL. V lost 1 base to trimming and J lost 11 bases, with 12 bases between them. This CDR3 is 13 amino acids long. CDR3 DNA: TGCGCCAGCAGCCAAGTTGGCCCACTCGCCCAGCATTTT. As protein: CASSQVGPLAQHF.

In this sample, this clonotype turned up many times. J is TRBJ2-7 and V is TRBV3-1; D is possibly TRBD2 (5 bases). V gave up 5 bases and J gave up 2 bases, with 16 bases separating them. The CDR3 extends over 15 amino acids. The germline V gene has CDR1 LGHDT and CDR2 YNNKEL (reference sequence). Written as DNA, the CDR3 is TGTGCCAGCAGCTTGGGGAGTAGCGACACCTACGAGCAGTACTTC. Encoded protein: CASSLGSSDTYEQYF.

The V gene is TRBV20-1, the J gene TRBJ1-2; tentative D call: TRBD1 (6 bases). The CDR3 is made up of 13 amino acids. V shed 3 bases and J shed 4 bases, with 12 bases lying between them. CDR1 is DFQATT, CDR2 SNEGSKA, per germline (reference sequence). Written as DNA, the CDR3 is TGCAGTGCTAGTCCAGGGGCTGGCTATGGCTACACCTTC. Encoded protein: CSASPGAGYGYTF.

This clonotype has just a few counts. V usage is TRBV7-9 and J usage is TRBJ2-5; TRBD1 aligns across 10 bases. The J segment lost 2 bases and the V segment lost 5 bases, leaving 5 bases of the junction unmatched. CDR1 and CDR2 (germline): SEHNR, FQNEAQ (reference sequence). The CDR3 spans 15 residues. The CDR3 sequence is CASSPRTGGQETQYF. For the CDR3, the DNA is TGTGCCAGCAGCCCCCGGACAGGGGGACAAGAGACCCAGTACTTC. Based on the CDR3 plus reference TRBV7-9 and TRBJ2-5, the full variable domain is DTGVSQNPRHKITKRGQNVTFRCDPISEHNRLYWYRQTLGQGPEFLTYFQNEAQLEKSRLLSDRFSAERPKGSFSTLEIQRTEQGDSAMYLCASSPRTGGQETQYFGPGTRLLVL.

The gene calls are TRBV7-3 and TRBJ2-3; D is undetermined. Germline V gene sequence: CDR1 SGHTA, CDR2 FQGTGA. The CDR3 extends over 13 amino acids. Trimming took off 5 bases at V and 4 bases at J, with 10 bases between the two ends. CDR3 loop: CASSRGGADTQYF. In nucleotides, the CDR3 is TGTGCCAGCAGCCGCGGTGGGGCAGATACGCAGTATTTT.

In its sample, this clonotype was seen a few times. The CDR3 spells CASRQYLGNNEQFF. CDR3 sequence (DNA): TGTGCCAGCAGACAGTATTTAGGGAACAATGAGCAGTTCTTC. The V call is TRBV28, the J call TRBJ2-5; D not resolved. The J call is doubtful: the DNA matches TRBJ2-1 better. The germline gives CDR1 MDHEN, CDR2 SYDVKM. There are 14 residues in the CDR3.

In nucleotides, the CDR3 is TGTGCCAGCAGTGCTCGTCGTGATGAGCAGTTCTTC. It codes for CASSARRDEQFF. The V and J genes are TRBV6-1 and TRBJ2-5; D not certain. Gene TRBJ2-1 matches the end of the DNA better, so the J call may be wrong. Germline assignment: CDR1 MNHNS and CDR2 SASEGT. The CDR3 runs 12 residues.

The chain uses TRBV4-2 and TRBJ2-5, with 8 bases that match TRBD2. Germline V gene lookup returns CDR1 LGHNA and CDR2 YNFKEQ. The CDR3 is made up of 17 amino acids. Germline trimming cut 2 bases from V and 4 bases from J; bases unmatched to any gene: 12. The CDR3 coding sequence is TGTGCCAGCAGCCAACGAAGTCCAGCGGGAGTGGGAGAGACCCAGTACTTC. Protein product: CASSQRSPAGVGETQYF.